This entry lists 3 T cell receptor beta chains sequenced from one sample in a study of blood T cell repertoires in COVID-19. Sequencing used immunoSEQ multiplex PCR; TCRdb keeps in-frame clones, though not all of them. The table lists about 150,000 clones, approximately 78% of them singletons, with about 15% in the top ten. Specimen: peripheral blood. The receptors were gathered from a human donor with acute or convalescent COVID-19. The donor label of this sample is uncertain.

The gene calls are TRBV5-5 and TRBJ1-5; D is unclear. The V and J ends lost 0 bases and 12 bases respectively, with 13 bases between them. There are 13 residues in the CDR3. Germline values: CDR1 SGHKS, CDR2 YYEKEE (reference sequence). This CDR3 reads CASSLVGDRGQHF. For the CDR3, the DNA is TGTGCCAGCAGCTTGGTCGGAGATCGGGGCCAGCATTTT.

The chain combines TRBV30 with TRBJ1-2; TRBD1 matches at 7 bases. Trimming removed 3 bases from V and 0 bases from J; junction bases left unmatched: 7. CDR3 length: 15 residues. Germline CDR1 GTSNPN, CDR2 SVGIG (reference sequence). CDR3 sequence: CAWSRQGLANYGYTF. The CDR3 nucleotides are TGTGCCTGGAGCCGACAGGGCCTAGCTAACTATGGCTACACCTTC.

This chain joins TRBV30 and TRBJ1-1, with a possible D match to TRBD1 (6 bases). This CDR3 contains 13 residues. V was trimmed by 0 bases and J by 7 bases, leaving 12 bases between them. Germline loops: CDR1 GTSNPN, CDR2 SVGIG (reference sequence). CDR3 nucleotides: TGTGCCTGGAGTGTCTACAGGGTGGGTGAAGCTTTCTTT. It codes for CAWSVYRVGEAFF.